A selection of T cell receptor beta chains follows, all from one sample in a study of regulatory T cells in long-lasting Graves disease. In TCRdb, the multiplex PCR reads were re-called with MiXCR into one record per CDR3 protein. The sample records around 500,000 distinct CDR3 sequences, around 15% being singletons. The same sample was also studied in work on T cells in Graves' hyperthyroidism and ophthalmopathy.

Sequences were derived from peripheral blood mononuclear cells (PBMCs), sampled at new diagnosis, from a patient treated with antithyroid drugs. The receptors originated from a woman aged 40-65 years with Graves disease. CDR3s leave out the opening cysteine and the closing phenylalanine or tryptophan.

j_call v_call cdr3_aa
TRBJ2-7 TRBV3-1 ASSQDIAQTYEQY
TRBJ1-1 TRBV28 ASSGAPVSLNTKAF
TRBJ1-5 TRBV28 ASSPSGRGRDQPQH
TRBJ1-1 TRBV10-3 AISEIRGTEAF
TRBJ1-4 TRBV19 ASSRPLAHTDRTDPTNEKLF
TRBJ1-1 TRBV2 ASSRPILNTEAF
TRBJ1-6 TRBV20-1 SAIDGSYNSPLH
TRBJ1-1 TRBV11-3 ASSLDPGLDTEAF
TRBJ1-5 TRBV30 AWSDGYNQPQH
TRBJ2-2 TRBV12-5 ASGLALDRANTGELF
TRBJ2-1 TRBV19 ASSIGDRNYNEQF
TRBJ1-5 TRBV6-1 ASRAAEGDARPQH
TRBJ2-7 TRBV4-1 ASSTTGGYEQY
TRBJ2-1 TRBV6-1 ASRARAGETYNEQF
TRBJ2-1 TRBV24-1 AIADSGPLDNEQF
TRBJ2-7 TRBV18 ASSPATGTVYEQY
TRBJ2-1 TRBV7-3 ASSFQGVGDEQF
TRBJ2-6 TRBV10-3 ATRLGLSSGANVLT
TRBJ1-2 TRBV20-1 SARSDRGRNYGYT
TRBJ1-6 TRBV2 ASRDSSSYNSPLH
TRBJ1-5 TRBV20-1 SAPAVGGGQPQH
TRBJ1-1 TRBV27 ASSSLPWRDGYTEAF
TRBJ2-3 TRBV14 ASSQVVTGWADTQY
TRBJ2-1 TRBV2 ASSLGLAGIYNEQF
TRBJ1-2 TRBV3-1 ASSQDQGAGDGYT
TRBJ2-2 TRBV7-9 ASKEAGGTGELF
TRBJ1-1 TRBV5-1 ASSLEGRTNTEAF
TRBJ2-7 TRBV5-6 ASSFGLEYSYEQY
TRBJ1-4 TRBV3-1 ASRRKGGTNEKLF
TRBJ2-2 TRBV6-1 ASGNYPGTGELF
TRBJ1-3 TRBV3-1 ASSQPQGTGNTIY
TRBJ2-7 TRBV27 ASSPQRDGSYEQY
TRBJ2-2 TRBV29-1 SVAWGGLAGGRNTGELF
TRBJ1-1 TRBV5-1 ASSLVGQGSYLNTEAF
TRBJ2-7 TRBV30 AWSVGSSYEQY
TRBJ2-5 TRBV12-3/TRBV12-4 ASNWERGYSGTQY
TRBJ2-7 TRBV3-1 ASSQEEGPYEQY
TRBJ2-3 TRBV30 AWSAAGTGDTQY
TRBJ1-1 TRBV20-1 SAAGQYTEAF
TRBJ1-2 TRBV7-9 ASSTESGGRRANYGYT
TRBJ1-2 TRBV7-3 ASSLTAGIDGYT
TRBJ2-5 TRBV7-9 ASSLEQGGWYQETQY
TRBJ1-1 TRBV30 AWSDSSTEAF
TRBJ2-3 TRBV7-9 ASRLGSGATGDTQY
TRBJ2-5 TRBV6-2/TRBV6-3 ASSYSIETQY
TRBJ2-3 TRBV5-8 ASSLMAAQDTQY
TRBJ2-3 TRBV28 ASSPSRLAGQDTQY
TRBJ2-7 TRBV20-1 SASDGSYGQY
TRBJ1-4 TRBV2 ASSWEDSEKLF
TRBJ2-4 TRBV6-2/TRBV6-3 ASSSGQGGFAAEY
TRBJ2-1 TRBV9 ASSVEGETYNEQF
TRBJ1-1 TRBV28 ASSFTGLGQAEAF
TRBJ1-6 TRBV12-3/TRBV12-4 ASSARQGAGSPLH
TRBJ1-1 TRBV20-1 SARDGVPTEAF
TRBJ1-1 TRBV6-1 ASSRLGNTEAF
TRBJ1-6 TRBV20-1 SASGGQGNSPLH
TRBJ2-1 TRBV29-1 SVSGGPYNEQF